Presented here are 30 T cell receptor beta chains from one specimen sequenced in a study of T cells in Graves' hyperthyroidism and ophthalmopathy. Amplification yielded TCR beta CDR3 regions, with RNA transcripts as the source. HTBI primers drove first-round RT-PCR of the TCR CDR3. TCRdb processed the multiplex PCR reads anew with MiXCR; each CDR3 protein has one entry. The sample records 500,000 to 750,000 distinct CDR3 sequences, around 14% being singletons. Sequenced sample: blood. The origin of the receptors is a woman aged 30 to 39 with Graves' hyperthyroidism.

The chain recombines TRBV6-2 or TRBV6-3 with TRBJ2-1; D is possibly TRBD1 (6 bases). Trimming left V 6 bases short and J 5 bases short, with 14 bases between. Looked up from germline, CDR1 is MNHEY and CDR2 is SVGEGT. This CDR3 spans 14 amino acids. In nucleotides, the CDR3 is TGTGCCAGCAGCAACCGAGGGACACACAATGAGCAGTTCTTC. This encodes CASSNRGTHNEQFF.

The genes are TRBV19 and TRBJ1-1; 8 bases fit TRBD1. The ends lost 6 bases at V and 6 bases at J; junction bases unmatched: 9. This CDR3 has 14 amino acids. Germline CDR1 reads LNHDA; CDR2 reads SQIVND (reference sequence). The CDR3 spells CASRPGQGAAEAFF. In nucleotides, the CDR3 is TGTGCCAGTAGGCCAGGACAGGGAGCGGCTGAAGCTTTCTTT.

There are a few counts of this clonotype. V and J are TRBV7-6 and TRBJ2-1, with D possibly TRBD2 on 6 matching bases. Germline V gene data show CDR1 as SGHVS and CDR2 as FNYEAQ. The CDR3 covers 17 residues. Between the trimmed V and J ends, which lost 0 bases and 2 bases, there was a span of 14 bases. The CDR3 DNA follows: TGTGCCAGCAGCTTAGCGCTATCGGACTACCCCTACAATGAGCAGTTCTTC. Encoded protein: CASSLALSDYPYNEQFF.

This clonotype was seen repeatedly, ten times or more. This sequence joins TRBV18 and TRBJ2-1; D is possibly TRBD2 (6 bases). CDR3 size: 15 residues. Germline CDR1 KGHSH, CDR2 LQKENI. The V end was cut by 3 bases, the J end by 5 bases, with 14 bases between. For the CDR3, the DNA is TGTGCCAGCTCACCTGTTAACGGGGGAGACAATGAGCAGTTCTTC. Amino acid sequence: CASSPVNGGDNEQFF.

This clonotype was counted many times. The chain uses TRBV11-3 and TRBJ2-1; 11 nucleotides match TRBD2. Germline CDR1 and CDR2: SGHNT and YENEEA. The CDR3 has 15 amino acids. V lost 4 bases and J lost 6; bases outside the gene matches: 5. The CDR3 sequence is CASSSSSGRINEQFF. The CDR3 bases are TGTGCCAGCAGCTCCTCTAGCGGGAGGATCAATGAGCAGTTCTTC. Supplemented by reference TRBV11-3 and TRBJ2-1, the full variable domain reads EAGVVQSPRYKIIEKKQPVAFWCNPISGHNTLYWYLQNLGQGPELLIRYENEEAVDDSQLPKDRFSAERLKGVDSTLKIQPAELGDSAVYLCASSSSSGRINEQFFGPGTRLTVL.

The chain recombines TRBV29-1 with TRBJ2-3, with D possibly being TRBD1 (5 bases). The CDR3 loop spans 13 amino acids. The germline V and J ends were trimmed by 4 bases and 0 bases, with 8 bases remaining between them. The germline CDR1 and CDR2 sequences are SQVTM and ANQGSEA. The CDR3 here is CSVVQGSTDTQYF. CDR3 sequence (DNA): TGCAGCGTTGTCCAGGGAAGCACAGATACGCAGTATTTT.

This clonotype was counted ten times or more. V and J are TRBV7-9 and TRBJ1-4; TRBD1 agrees at 7 bases. Germline values: CDR1 SEHNR, CDR2 FQNEAQ (reference sequence). Losses at the gene ends were 4 bases for V and 5 bases for J; bases not matched to a gene: 10. CDR3 length: 16 amino acids. The CDR3 nucleotides are TGTGCCAGCAGCTACAGGACAGGTCGGGAGAATGAAAAACTGTTTTTT. Translating it yields CASSYRTGRENEKLFF.

This clonotype came up once. The chain recombines TRBV9 with TRBJ2-2; D is undetermined. Germline-derived CDR1 and CDR2 are SGDLS and YYNGEE. The CDR3 is made up of 16 amino acids. Trimming cost V 0 bases and J 5 bases, with 14 bases left between them. The CDR3 here is CASSVGRKGWTGELFF. DNA of the CDR3: TGTGCCAGCAGCGTAGGTCGAAAGGGTTGGACCGGGGAGCTGTTTTTT.

This clonotype was detected ten times or more. The chain recombines TRBV6-2 or TRBV6-3 with TRBJ2-1; TRBD2 might be the D (5 bases). V was cut by 9 bases and J by 16 bases, with 19 bases left in between. This CDR3 comprises 11 residues. Germline loops: CDR1 MNHEY, CDR2 SVGEGT. The CDR3 region is CASVAGGRGFF. In DNA, the CDR3 is TGTGCCAGTGTTGCGGGCGGCCGCGGTTTCTTC.

This clonotype was found many times. The chain uses TRBV27 and TRBJ1-5; tentatively, D is TRBD1 (5 bases). CDR1 and CDR2 from the germline V gene are MNHEY and SMNVEV (reference sequence). V was cut by 3 bases and J by 2 bases, with 11 bases left in between. This CDR3 is built from 15 residues. CDR3 region: CASSFGGDGNQPQHF. In DNA, the CDR3 is TGTGCCAGCAGTTTCGGGGGAGACGGCAATCAGCCCCAGCATTTT.

This clonotype was recorded many times. The chain carries TRBV28 and TRBJ1-1; D ambiguous. CDR3 length: 16 amino acids. Germline V gene sequence: CDR1 MDHEN, CDR2 SYDVKM. Trimming cost V 0 bases and J 4 bases, with 15 bases left between them. CDR3 nucleotide sequence: TGTGCCAGCAGTTTATGGGTCAGCTATAGGAGCACTGAAGCTTTCTTT. Protein product: CASSLWVSYRSTEAFF.

There are many counts of this clonotype. At one of its ends the junction is not consistent with the germline gene, which may arise from a read error. The V gene is TRBV7-2, the J gene TRBJ2-2; the D call may be TRBD1 or TRBD2 (7 bases each). The length of the CDR3 is 15 residues. Germline V CDR1 and CDR2: SGHTA, FQGNSA. For the CDR3, the DNA is TGTGCCAGCAGCCTAGCGGACAGGACACCCGGGGAGCTGTTTTTT. Its protein is CASSLADRTPGELFF. The full variable domain, rest sourced from reference TRBV7-2 and TRBJ2-2, is GAGVSQSPSNKVTEKGKDVELRCDPISGHTALYWYRQSLGQGLEFLIYFQGNSAPDKSGLPSDRFSAERTGGSVSTLTIQRTQQEDSAVYLCASSLADRTPGELFFGEGSRLTVL.

This clonotype has ten or more counts. The chain has TRBV30 and TRBJ2-1; weak D call: TRBD2 (5 bases). CDR1 and CDR2 from the germline V gene are GTSNPN and SVGIG (reference sequence). CDR3 length: 12 amino acids. Trimming removed 8 bases at V and 6 bases at J, with 14 bases between. The CDR3 region has the DNA TGTGCCCGGGAAGCGGTTTTCAATGAGCAGTTCTTC. Its protein product is CAREAVFNEQFF.

The table lists this clonotype with many counts. The chain couples TRBV11-2 to TRBJ2-4; the D gene is possibly TRBD2 (6 bases). The CDR3 totals 16 residues. The germline gives CDR1 SGHAT, CDR2 FQNNGV. The V end lost 5 bases, the J end lost 0 bases, and 14 bases lay between the germline ends. In DNA form, the CDR3 reads TGTGCCAGCAGCCCGGCCCGGGGGTTAGCCAAAAACATTCAGTACTTC. Amino acids: CASSPARGLAKNIQYF.

The V and J genes are TRBV12-5 and TRBJ2-1; 10 nucleotides agree with TRBD2. The J call may be incorrect, as the DNA end agrees better with TRBJ2-7. Looked up from germline, CDR1 is LGHNT and CDR2 is FRNRAP. CDR3 length: 17 amino acids. This CDR3 is CASGLPSSGSSYNEQYF. In DNA form, the CDR3 reads TGTGCTAGTGGTTTGCCATCTAGCGGGAGCTCCTACAATGAGCAGTACTTC.

This clonotype occurred many times. The chain has TRBV6-2 or TRBV6-3 and TRBJ1-1; 7 bases fit TRBD1. CDR1 is MNHEY and CDR2 is SVGEGT in the germline V gene. J was trimmed by 5 bases and V by 2 bases; bases with no gene match: 2. The CDR3 consists of 13 residues. The CDR3 loop is CASSYQGGTEAFF. The CDR3 region has the DNA TGTGCCAGCAGTTACCAGGGGGGTACTGAAGCTTTCTTT.

This clonotype was counted many times. The chain uses TRBV4-1 and TRBJ2-5, with D possibly being TRBD1 (5 bases). V was clipped by 4 bases and J by 7 bases, with 13 bases between them. Germline values: CDR1 MGHRA, CDR2 YSYEKL. The CDR3 runs to 13 residues. CDR3 nucleotides: TGCGCCAGCAGCCCAGGGCAAATGGGGACCCAGTACTTC. This encodes CASSPGQMGTQYF.

Comment on this clonotype: Just one base apart from a much larger clone, this may be a read error. The chain carries TRBV18 and TRBJ2-7; the D gene is possibly TRBD1 (5 bases). The CDR3 runs to 13 residues. The V end lost 0 bases, the J end lost 6 bases, and 9 bases lay between the germline ends. CDR1 is KGHSH, CDR2 LQKENI, per germline. CDR3 loop: CASSPPLQGEQYF. The CDR3 coding sequence is TGTGCCAGCTCACCACCACTCCAGGGCGAGCAGTACTTC.

The sample holds a few counts of this clonotype. The chain has TRBV15 and TRBJ2-2; TRBD2 matches at 10 bases. From germline, CDR1 is LNHNV and CDR2 YYDKDF (reference sequence). The CDR3 loop spans 15 amino acids. The junction had 2 bases not matched to a gene; V was cut back by 3 bases and J by 4 bases. CDR3 nucleotides: TGTGCCACCAGCAGTAGCGGGAGGCTCACCGGGGAGCTGTTTTTT. Protein: CATSSSGRLTGELFF. Looking up the rest from reference TRBV15 and TRBJ2-2 gives the full variable domain: DAMVIQNPRYQVTQFGKPVTLSCSQTLNHNVMYWYQQKSSQAPKLLFHYYDKDFNNEADTPDNFQSRRPNTSFCFLDIRSPGLGDTAMYLCATSSSGRLTGELFFGEGSRLTVL.

This clonotype appeared many times. The V call is TRBV6-5, the J call TRBJ2-7; no clear D. Germline V lookup: CDR1 MNHEY, CDR2 SVGAGI. V lost 2 bases, J lost 2 bases, and 13 bases lay in between. The CDR3 is 15 residues long. CDR3 nucleotide sequence: TGTGCCAGCAGTTACAATCCAGGTAGAGCCTACGAGCAGTACTTC. Amino acid sequence: CASSYNPGRAYEQYF.

There are many counts of this clonotype. This rearrangement joins TRBV20-1 to TRBJ2-5; tentatively, D is TRBD2 (6 bases). V was pared by 0 bases and J by 5 bases, with 16 bases between. The CDR3 runs to 15 residues. Germline assignment: CDR1 DFQATT and CDR2 SNEGSKA (reference sequence). The CDR3 DNA is TGCAGTGCTAGAGATAGGCCGGGAGCTCGGGAGACCCAGTACTTC. Encoded protein: CSARDRPGARETQYF.

This clonotype was seen more than once but under ten times. The chain joins TRBV10-3 to TRBJ2-1; D gene uncertain. Between the trimmed V and J ends, which lost 3 bases and 7 bases, there was a span of 10 bases. CDR3 length: 13 residues. CDR1 and CDR2 (germline): ENHRY, SYGVKD. CDR3 amino acids: CAISEGLRNEQFF. The CDR3, as DNA: TGTGCCATCAGTGAAGGCCTAAGAAATGAGCAGTTCTTC.

The sample holds a few counts of this clonotype. The V call is TRBV18, the J call TRBJ2-1, with no clear D. This CDR3 spans 16 amino acids. The V and J ends lost 2 bases and 0 bases respectively, with 11 bases between them. Germline V gene sequence: CDR1 KGHSH, CDR2 LQKENI. The CDR3 region has the DNA TGTGCCAGCTCACCAGTTTTAGAAACCTCCTACAATGAGCAGTTCTTC. Amino acid sequence: CASSPVLETSYNEQFF.

In its sample, this clonotype was seen many times. The chain carries TRBV2 and TRBJ2-3, with 10 nucleotides matching TRBD2. This CDR3 spans 15 amino acids. V lost 6 bases, J lost 1 base, and 4 bases stayed unmatched. Germline lookup yields CDR1 SNHLY and CDR2 FYNNEI. CDR3 protein: CASRPGTSGTDTQYF. The CDR3 bases are TGTGCCAGCAGGCCAGGGACTAGCGGCACAGATACGCAGTATTTT.

There are many counts of this clonotype. This chain connects TRBV13 to TRBJ2-7, with TRBD1 identical over 9 bases. The V gene's germline CDR1 is PRHDT and CDR2 FYEKMQ (reference sequence). The trim removed 5 bases at V and 6 bases at J, leaving 8 bases unmatched. CDR3 size: 14 residues. CDR3 protein: CASSAGQGWGEQYF. DNA for the CDR3: TGTGCCAGCAGCGCGGGACAGGGTTGGGGCGAGCAGTACTTC.

This clonotype was counted many times. The gene calls are TRBV7-8 and TRBJ2-5; TRBD1 aligns across 12 bases. CDR3 length: 18 residues. CDR1 SGHVS and CDR2 FQNEAQ come from the germline V gene. V lost 1 base to trimming and J lost 4 bases; unmatched junction nucleotides: 10. The CDR3 DNA reads as TGTGCCAGCAGCTTAGTTAGCGGGGACAGGGGGCGCGTAGAGACCCAGTACTTC. It is translated as CASSLVSGDRGRVETQYF.

At least ten counts were recorded for this clonotype. The chain couples TRBV3-1 to TRBJ2-5; no clear D gene. V lost 3 bases to trimming and J lost 4 bases, with 12 bases between them. CDR1 and CDR2 from the germline V gene are LGHDT and YNNKEL (reference sequence). There are 14 residues in the CDR3. The CDR3 is CASSHPSRPETQYF. CDR3 nucleotides: TGTGCCAGCAGCCACCCCTCCCGTCCAGAGACCCAGTACTTC.

The chain carries TRBV4-1 and TRBJ2-2; TRBD2 aligns across 7 bases. The germline gives CDR1 MGHRA, CDR2 YSYEKL. V was clipped by 4 bases and J by 5 bases; unmatched bases: 7. The CDR3 has 15 amino acids. The CDR3 sequence: CASSLTAGVTGELFF. CDR3 sequence (DNA): TGCGCCAGCAGCCTAACCGCGGGAGTTACCGGGGAGCTGTTTTTT.

The chain carries TRBV7-2 and TRBJ2-1; 14 bases agree with TRBD2. The CDR3 has 16 residues. Germline CDR1 is SGHTA and CDR2 is FQGNSA. V trimming: 5 bases; J trimming: 13 bases; junction bases outside the gene matches: 13. The CDR3 coding sequence is TGTGCCAGCAGCCAAGCCCTGGGACTAGCGGGAGTTGGACAGTTCTTC. It yields the protein CASSQALGLAGVGQFF.

The CDR3 region is CASEHPGQGPSEQYF. The CDR3 DNA is TGTGCCAGTGAACACCCGGGACAGGGGCCTAGCGAACAGTACTTC. The genes are TRBV19 and TRBJ2-7; TRBD1 matches 10 bases. Germline values: CDR1 LNHDA, CDR2 SQIVND (reference sequence). The CDR3 length is 15 residues. After removal of 8 bases from V and 10 bases from J, the junction contained 17 bases not matched to a gene.